The 10 T cell receptor beta chains reported below all come from one sample, sequenced in a study of beta chain features in type 1 diabetes. General study findings and limits: In all four CD4+ subsets, TCRB CDR3 length was significantly, moderately reduced in type 1 diabetes.

Antigen specificity for these receptors is unknown. Every bit of the isolated RNA underwent reverse transcription, so sequencing read expressed TCRB transcripts. Data came from immunoSEQ multiplex PCR; TCRdb stores just in-frame clones and leaves some out. The data show about 270,000 clones, with approximately 15% seen just once and 0.017% held by the top ten. The sample comprised naive CD4+ T cells from blood. The receptors stem from a young man with type 1 diabetes.

This clone was counted a few times. This rearrangement joins TRBV28 to TRBJ2-4; 7 bases are shared with TRBD1. V lost 6 bases and J lost 11; bases outside the gene matches: 10. The CDR3 is 13 amino acids. Germline V gene lookup returns CDR1 MDHEN and CDR2 SYDVKM. CDR3: CASRGLRQGVQYF. The CDR3 DNA follows: TGTGCCAGCAGAGGGCTGAGACAGGGTGTTCAGTACTTC. Together with reference TRBV28 and TRBJ2-4, the CDR3 gives the full variable domain: DVKVTQSSRYLVKRTGEKVFLECVQDMDHENMFWYRQDPGLGLRLIYFSYDVKMKEKGDIPEGYSVSREKKERFSLILESASTNQTSMYLCASRGLRQGVQYFGAGTRLSVL.

This clone was observed a few times. The chain joins TRBV7-2 to TRBJ2-1; D possibly corresponds to TRBD2 (6 bases). CDR3 length: 13 residues. Trimming pared 1 base from V and 6 bases from J, leaving 7 bases between. CDR1 is SGHTA and CDR2 is FQGNSA in the germline V gene. CDR3 sequence: CASSLEAGNEQFF. CDR3 DNA: TGTGCCAGCAGCTTAGAAGCGGGCAATGAGCAGTTCTTC.

This rearrangement joins TRBV5-8 to TRBJ1-4; D is unresolved. The CDR3 length is 14 residues. V was pared by 5 bases and J by 4 bases, with 12 bases between. CDR1 SGHTS and CDR2 YDEGEE come from the germline V gene. In DNA form, the CDR3 reads TGTGCCAGCAGGGGCCGTCCGCATAATGAAAAACTGTTTTTT. This encodes CASRGRPHNEKLFF.

V gene TRBV2 combines with J gene TRBJ2-2, with 8 bases fitting TRBD1. J lost 6 bases, V lost 5 bases, and 5 bases had no gene match. The germline gives CDR1 SNHLY, CDR2 FYNNEI. This CDR3 is built from 14 residues. The CDR3 DNA is TGTGCCAGCAGTTTGGTACAGGGGGCCGGGGAGCTGTTTTTT. This sequence encodes CASSLVQGAGELFF.

The chain employs TRBV20-1 and TRBJ2-1; tentatively, D is TRBD2 (5 bases). Germline lookup yields CDR1 DFQATT and CDR2 SNEGSKA (reference sequence). Trimming shortened V by 6 bases and J by 8 bases, and 8 bases separated the two germline ends. The CDR3 covers 10 residues. DNA of the CDR3: TGCAGTGCACCTAGCCATGAGCAGTTCTTC. Its protein product is CSAPSHEQFF.

The V and J genes are TRBV11-2 and TRBJ1-1; no clear D. The CDR3 is 14 amino acids. Per germline, CDR1 SGHAT and CDR2 FQNNGV. V shed 0 bases and J shed 7 bases, with 12 bases lying between them. The CDR3 coding sequence is TGTGCCAGCAGCTTAGATAAGATGACACTTGAAGCTTTCTTT. Amino acid sequence: CASSLDKMTLEAFF.

The table lists this clone with a few counts. J is TRBJ2-7 and V is TRBV18, with 8 nucleotides matching TRBD2. This CDR3 comprises 15 residues. J gave up 3 bases and V 3 bases, and 7 bases lay outside the gene matches. The germline V gene encodes CDR1 KGHSH and CDR2 LQKENI. The CDR3 reads CASSPGRAGVYEQYF. The CDR3 DNA is TGTGCCAGCTCACCTGGGCGAGCGGGAGTCTACGAGCAGTACTTC.

There are a few counts of this clone. The chain combines TRBV7-2 with TRBJ2-1; 8 bases are shared with TRBD2. V lost 0 bases, J lost 3 bases, and 1 base stayed unmatched. Germline values: CDR1 SGHTA, CDR2 FQGNSA. CDR3 length equals 15 residues. This chain's CDR3 is CASSLASGNYNEQFF. The CDR3 region has the DNA TGTGCCAGCAGCTTAGCTAGCGGGAACTACAATGAGCAGTTCTTC.

V and J are TRBV18 and TRBJ2-1, with 8 bases matching TRBD1. Germline lookup yields CDR1 KGHSH and CDR2 LQKENI. The CDR3 runs 16 residues. The J segment lost 5 bases and the V segment lost 3 bases, leaving 9 bases of the junction unmatched. This CDR3 reads CASSPSGGRRNNEQFF. The CDR3 DNA sequence: TGTGCCAGCTCACCGTCAGGGGGCAGGAGGAACAATGAGCAGTTCTTC.

The V gene is TRBV5-4, the J gene TRBJ2-5, with TRBD1 as a possible D gene (9 bases). The CDR3 runs to 18 residues. Germline lookup yields CDR1 SGHNT and CDR2 YYREEE (reference sequence). V was trimmed by 2 bases and J by 4 bases, leaving 24 bases between them. The CDR3 reads CASSFSGTGPRGGETQYF. In DNA form, the CDR3 reads TGTGCCAGCAGCTTCTCCGGGACAGGGCCACGGGGGGGAGAGACCCAGTACTTC.